This T cell receptor (beta chain) was retrieved from a study of T cells in Graves' hyperthyroidism and ophthalmopathy (dated by TCRdb to between 2018 and 2020). About the investigation overall: Peripheral blood was collected at initial diagnosis, before any treatment. The 75 to 100 discovery patients were randomly split 7:3 into training and test sets. A discovery cohort of about a hundred patients, about 40 with Graves' ophthalmopathy and 55 to 60 with stable Graves' hyperthyroidism, was used to find distinguishing TCR V-J signatures. In addition, the study compared T-cell repertoires in thyroid tissue and in blood from six Graves' hyperthyroidism patients. Prospective prediction of ophthalmopathy was tested in an independent validation cohort of some 20 hyperthyroidism patients and 15 to 17 patients who later progressed to ophthalmopathy. After sampling, hyperthyroidism patients received methimazole starting at 30 mg daily, and ophthalmopathy patients received high-dose intravenous methylprednisolone. According to the paper, TCR Vbeta CDR3 sequencing was carried out on 135 peripheral blood samples, which came from under 50 ophthalmopathy, roughly 75 hyperthyroidism and roughly 17 progressor patients. Results the study describes overall, beyond this receptor: Sample size was not statistically predetermined, and blinding of investigators to group allocation was not performed. Most expanded thyroid clonotypes (frequency above 0.001) were also found in blood, which suggests that blood repertoires may mirror thyroid immune responses. Ophthalmopathy was separated from stable hyperthyroidism by a 13 V-J signature model, with over 85% sensitivity and 81% to 82% specificity obtained in cross-validation and 80%/75% obtained in testing. In validation, the model predicted progression to ophthalmopathy a median of approximately 6.6 months before onset, with roughly 71% sensitivity and roughly 77% specificity.

A patient counted as having stable Graves' hyperthyroidism if no progression to ophthalmopathy occurred over 18 months of follow-up. Hyperthyroidism patients were newly diagnosed, with disease duration under 2 months, and aged 18 to 65 years. The study excluded patients with uncontrolled infections, other autoimmune diseases, pregnancy or lactation. Clinical symptoms, serum thyroxine and TRAb, thyroid ultrasound, and orbital computed tomography formed the basis for the diagnoses. Ficoll-Paque density gradient centrifugation was used to isolate PBMCs from approximately 10 ml of fresh peripheral blood. Total RNA was extracted with Trizol reagent, and quality was checked on an Agilent 2100 Bioanalyzer. TCR beta CDR3 regions were amplified from RNA transcripts. For the first round of RT-PCR on the TCR CDR3, the HTBI primer set was used together with the Qiagen OneStep RT-PCR kit. Libraries were constructed in a second round of multiplex PCR, after which size selection and purification were performed. Libraries were sequenced paired-end with 100 bp reads on an Illumina HiSeq2000. On the study's bioinformatics: SOAPnuke was used to process the raw data, with reads discarded if the reads contained adapters or uncalled bases, had a mean Phred below 15, or lacked an exact constant-primer or identifier match. High-quality paired reads were merged with COPE v1.2.5, and unique nucleotide sequences were defined as clonotypes. MiTCR v1.1 was used to align clonotypes to the IMGT TRBV, TRBD and TRBJ reference segments. The analysis was restricted to V-J combinations with a frequency above 0.0001, which together covered 99.2% of the repertoires. The TCS score was defined as F50 (clonal expansion) divided by E x V (chaos), with BLOSUM62-based TCRdist calculated between CDR3 peptides within each V-J. Welch's t-statistics and random forest reduced roughly 530 V-J features to around 14, which were used in a naive Bayes classifier (R e1071). The Morisita-Horn index was used to measure how similar the thyroid and blood repertoires were. TCRdb trimmed the raw reads at Q25, called clones with MiXCR and kept productive beta chains. Records with the same CDR3 protein are collapsed into one entry carrying the most frequent genes and DNA. The V and J calls and clone size come from TCRdb's table, not from the authors' own analysis. Recorded for this sample are 700,000 to 850,000 distinct CDR3 sequences; over 35% of them occurred a single time. The ten biggest clones cover roughly 30% of the sample.

On this clonotype: It lacks a known antigen. No much larger clone is present one base from it, and per-base qualities are unavailable.

Sequencing was performed on blood. The source of this sequence is a woman aged 40 to 50 with Graves' hyperthyroidism.

The sequenced DNA: TGCAGCTACCTTAACATTGCGGGGAGACGTTCCTACGAGCAGTACTTC. Translated, this is CSYLNIAGRRSYEQYF. The sequence links TRBV20-1 to TRBJ2-7, with TRBD2 as a weak D call on 6 bases. Looking up the germline V gene (reference sequence) yields CDR1 DFQATT and CDR2 SNEGSKA. The CDR3 numbers 16 residues from cysteine through phenylalanine. The entry retains the CDR3 DNA only, 48 bases that are in frame from base 1.